Shown below are 25 T cell receptor beta chains from a single sample sequenced in a study of graft-versus-host responses after intestinal transplantation. Generated by immunoSEQ multiplex PCR, the TCRdb table keeps only in-frame clones and is missing some. This sample yields nearly 90,000 clones, of which around 86% are seen a single time; approximately 17% belongs to the top ten. These receptors lack a known antigen. This specimen was unstimulated CD8+ T cells sorted from spleen or lymph node cells, taken before intestinal transplant. The receptors here all came from a human donor who received an intestinal transplant.

The chain carries TRBV13 and TRBJ2-5, with TRBD1 matching 7 bases. V shed 5 bases and J 2 bases; nucleotides not matched to a gene: 14. The CDR3 sequence is 17 residues long. The V gene's germline CDR1 is PRHDT and CDR2 FYEKMQ (reference sequence). CDR3 sequence: CASSLWASPGQQETQYF. DNA of the CDR3: TGTGCCAGCAGCCTATGGGCCTCACCGGGACAGCAAGAGACCCAGTACTTC.

CDR3 bases: TGTGCCAGCAGCCTCCAACAGGGCTATGGCTACACCTTC. Its protein is CASSLQQGYGYTF. This rearrangement joins TRBV7-3 to TRBJ1-2, with TRBD1 as a possible D gene (6 bases). The CDR3 covers 13 residues. Germline CDR1 reads SGHTA; CDR2 reads FQGTGA. The germline V and J ends were trimmed by 5 bases and 4 bases, with 11 bases remaining between them.

J is TRBJ2-7 and V is TRBV28; D gene unclear. This CDR3 has 16 residues. CDR1 MDHEN and CDR2 SYDVKM come from the germline V gene. Deletions cut 5 bases from V and 0 bases from J, with 17 bases between. The CDR3 spells CASSPTGFISSYEQYF. Here the CDR3 DNA reads TGTGCCAGCAGTCCCACCGGGTTCATAAGCTCCTACGAGCAGTACTTC.

This clone was seen only once. This chain connects TRBV7-6 to TRBJ2-5; TRBD2 agrees at 13 bases. The V and J ends lost 6 bases and 4 bases, in that order; junction bases with no gene match: 20. CDR1 SGHVS and CDR2 FNYEAQ come from the germline V gene. The length of the CDR3 is 20 residues. The CDR3: CASSRPAGTSGIYVGETQYF. DNA for the CDR3: TGTGCCAGCAGTCGCCCCGCCGGGACTAGCGGGATCTATGTGGGAGAGACCCAGTACTTC.

This clone was picked up a small number of times. The genes are TRBV4-1 and TRBJ2-7; perhaps TRBD1 as D (6 bases). The CDR3 loop spans 18 amino acids. CDR1 and CDR2 from the germline V gene are MGHRA and YSYEKL. With 0 bases removed from V and 0 bases from J, the gap between germline ends came to 18 bases. The DNA for the CDR3 is TGCGCCAGCAGCCAAGAGGGGTCCAGGGGTCCTAGCTCCTACGAGCAGTACTTC. Amino acids: CASSQEGSRGPSSYEQYF.

CDR3 bases: TGTGCCAGCAGTGCAGCTTCTGAGCAGTTCTTC. Translating gives CASSAASEQFF. The J gene is TRBJ2-1, the V gene TRBV6-5; D remains unclear. V shed 5 bases and J shed 9 bases, with 8 bases lying between them. This CDR3 is built from 11 residues. Germline CDR1 and CDR2: MNHEY and SVGAGI.

The chain recombines TRBV14 with TRBJ2-7; 8 positions match TRBD1. V was pared by 2 bases and J by 0 bases, with 3 bases of the junction left unmatched. CDR3 length: 15 residues. Looked up from germline, CDR1 is SGHDN and CDR2 is FVKESK. The CDR3 is CASSQLGQGSYEQYF. The CDR3 DNA reads TGTGCCAGCAGCCAATTAGGACAGGGCTCCTACGAGCAGTACTTC.

The chain employs TRBV27 and TRBJ1-1; the D is unclear. From germline, CDR1 is MNHEY and CDR2 SMNVEV (reference sequence). V was trimmed by 6 bases and J by 0 bases, leaving 11 bases between them. This CDR3 is built from 14 residues. CDR3 sequence (DNA): TGTGCCAGCAGCCCCAGCACAATGAACACTGAAGCTTTCTTT. Translation gives CASSPSTMNTEAFF.

This clone has only a few counts. V usage is TRBV5-6 and J usage is TRBJ1-5; D ambiguous. The CDR3 is 15 residues long. V gave up 1 base and J gave up 1 base, with 9 bases separating them. CDR1 and CDR2 from the germline V gene are SGHDT and YYEEEE. CDR3 loop: CASSLREWSNQPQHF. The DNA for the CDR3 is TGTGCCAGCAGCTTGAGGGAATGGAGCAATCAGCCCCAGCATTTT. Full variable domain (outside the CDR3, taken from reference TRBV5-6 and TRBJ1-5): DAGVTQSPTHLIKTRGQQVTLRCSPKSGHDTVSWYQQALGQGPQFIFQYYEEEERQRGNFPDRFSGHQFPNYSSELNVNALLLGDSALYLCASSLREWSNQPQHFGDGTRLSIL.

CDR3 region: CAWRVTGETEAFF. The CDR3, as DNA: TGTGCCTGGAGAGTAACAGGGGAAACTGAAGCTTTCTTT. The chain is built from TRBV30 and TRBJ1-1; 7 bases align to TRBD1. The J segment lost 5 bases and the V segment lost 3 bases, leaving 6 bases of the junction unmatched. The CDR3 has 13 amino acids. Germline V gene lookup returns CDR1 GTSNPN and CDR2 SVGIG (reference sequence).

This chain uses TRBV11-2 with TRBJ1-5, with 9 positions matching TRBD1. This CDR3 region has 13 residues. V shed 5 bases and J 9 bases; nucleotides not matched to a gene: 5. The germline gives CDR1 SGHAT, CDR2 FQNNGV. The CDR3 sequence is CASSPTGGGPQHF. DNA of the CDR3: TGTGCCAGCAGCCCGACAGGGGGGGGGCCCCAGCATTTT.

In DNA form, the CDR3 reads TGTGCCAGCAGCCCTTGGTTTCCGAGCTACGAGCAGTACTTC. Encoded protein: CASSPWFPSYEQYF. The chain employs TRBV6-1 and TRBJ2-7; D uncertain. This CDR3 is built from 14 residues. Trimming cost V 6 bases and J 3 bases, with 15 bases left between them. Germline lookup yields CDR1 MNHNS and CDR2 SASEGT.

This chain links TRBV2 with TRBJ2-5; tentative D call: TRBD2 (6 bases). Trimming took 1 base from V and 5 from J, leaving 14 bases between them. The germline gives CDR1 SNHLY, CDR2 FYNNEI. The length of the CDR3 is 15 residues. The CDR3 is CASSEGDFLRETQYF. The CDR3 bases are TGTGCCAGCAGTGAAGGGGACTTCCTCAGGGAGACCCAGTACTTC.

For the CDR3, the DNA is TGTGCCAGCAGCACTAGAGGGACCCGATCCTACAATGAGCAGTTCTTC. It specifies CASSTRGTRSYNEQFF. This rearrangement joins TRBV9 to TRBJ2-1; TRBD1 or TRBD2 may be the D gene (5 bases each). Germline CDR1 and CDR2: SGDLS and YYNGEE. CDR3 size: 16 residues. The V end lost 4 bases, the J end lost 1 base, and 15 bases lay between the germline ends.

This clone showed up just a few times. V and J are TRBV10-3 and TRBJ1-2, with D possibly being TRBD1 (6 bases). V shed 4 bases and J shed 7 bases, with 10 bases lying between them. Germline V gene data show CDR1 as ENHRY and CDR2 as SYGVKD. The CDR3 consists of 12 residues. The CDR3 spells CAISAKQGGYTF. The CDR3 nucleotides are TGTGCCATCAGTGCTAAACAGGGTGGCTACACCTTC.

The chain is built from TRBV29-1 and TRBJ2-2; no clear D. V was cut by 5 bases and J by 2 bases, with 9 bases left in between. The germline V gene has CDR1 SQVTM and CDR2 ANQGSEA. CDR3 length: 13 amino acids. The CDR3 DNA reads as TGCAGCGTTCGCCAGAAAAACACCGGGGAGCTGTTTTTT. This codes for CSVRQKNTGELFF.

This clone was recorded a few times. The gene calls are TRBV5-6 and TRBJ1-1; possibly TRBD1 for D (6 bases). The CDR3 loop spans 13 amino acids. V lost 4 bases and J 1 base, leaving 8 bases between the germline ends. Germline assignment: CDR1 SGHDT and CDR2 YYEEEE. For the CDR3, the DNA is TGTGCCAGCAGCCTACAGGGGAACACTGAAGCTTTCTTT. This translates into CASSLQGNTEAFF. Supplemented by reference TRBV5-6 and TRBJ1-1, the full variable domain reads DAGVTQSPTHLIKTRGQQVTLRCSPKSGHDTVSWYQQALGQGPQFIFQYYEEEERQRGNFPDRFSGHQFPNYSSELNVNALLLGDSALYLCASSLQGNTEAFFGQGTRLTVV.

The chain has TRBV19 and TRBJ1-3; D unclear. Germline CDR1 LNHDA, CDR2 SQIVND (reference sequence). With 3 bases removed from V and 0 bases from J, the gap between germline ends came to 9 bases. This CDR3 has 15 residues. CDR3 sequence: CASSICSCSGNTIYF. CDR3 DNA sequence: TGTGCCAGTAGTATTTGCAGTTGCTCTGGAAACACCATATATTTT.

This chain connects TRBV7-5 to TRBJ1-6; the table assigns TRBD1, which was not confirmed against the DNA. TRBV7-5 is deemed a pseudogene. The CDR3 loop spans 13 amino acids. The CDR3 DNA sequence: TGTGTCAGAAGTTACGAGGGGGACTCACCCCTCCACTTT. Its protein product is CVRSYEGDSPLHF.

In this sample, this clone turned up once. This chain links TRBV11-2 with TRBJ1-2, with D perhaps matching TRBD1 (6 bases). The CDR3 runs 15 residues. CDR1 is SGHAT, CDR2 FQNNGV, per germline. V was trimmed by 4 bases and J by 3 bases, leaving 15 bases between them. The CDR3 is CASSYPQGMDYGYTF. In DNA form, the CDR3 reads TGTGCCAGCAGCTATCCACAGGGTATGGACTATGGCTACACCTTC.

The chain combines TRBV5-1 with TRBJ2-1; 10 bases line up with TRBD1. Per the germline V gene, CDR1 is SGHRS and CDR2 is YFSETQ. This CDR3 region has 14 residues. J gave up 8 bases and V 0 bases, and 2 bases lay outside the gene matches. As DNA, the CDR3 is TGCGCCAGCAGCTTGGGACAGGGGGCTGATGAGCAGTTCTTC. Protein: CASSLGQGADEQFF.

V and J are TRBV29-1 and TRBJ2-5; 7 positions match TRBD1. The germline gives CDR1 SQVTM, CDR2 ANQGSEA. There are 16 residues in the CDR3. The J segment lost 0 bases and the V segment lost 2 bases, leaving 9 bases of the junction unmatched. The CDR3, as DNA: TGCAGCGTTGAATCAGATGAGGGACAGTACCAAGAGACCCAGTACTTC. Translated, it gives CSVESDEGQYQETQYF. The full variable domain, its missing parts supplied by reference TRBV29-1 and TRBJ2-5, is SAVISQKPSRDICQRGTSLTIQCQVDSQVTMMFWYRQQPGQSLTLIATANQGSEATYESGFVIDKFPISRPNLTFSTLTVSNMSPEDSSIYLCSVESDEGQYQETQYFGPGTRLLVL.

The chain links TRBV7-9 to TRBJ1-1, with D tentatively TRBD1 (6 bases). This CDR3 comprises 15 residues. The ends were cut back, 5 bases at V and 0 bases at J, with 13 bases in the middle. Germline CDR1 and CDR2: SEHNR and FQNEAQ (reference sequence). CDR3 in DNA: TGTGCCAGCAGCCCGGAGGGGGGGCTGAACACTGAAGCTTTCTTT. Residues: CASSPEGGLNTEAFF.

This clone showed up just once. CDR3 DNA sequence: TGTGCCAGCAGTTTATCGGGACAGATGAACACTGAAGCTTTCTTT. This sequence encodes CASSLSGQMNTEAFF. The chain has TRBV27 and TRBJ1-1, with 7 bases lining up with TRBD1. This CDR3 region has 15 residues. The trim removed 0 bases at V and 0 bases at J, leaving 1 base unmatched. CDR1 is MNHEY, CDR2 SMNVEV, per germline (reference sequence).

CDR3 sequence reads: CASSYPSQETQYF. The DNA of the CDR3 is TGTGCCAGCAGTTATCCGTCCCAAGAGACCCAGTACTTC. The genes are TRBV6-1 and TRBJ2-5; D uncertain. The length of the CDR3 is 13 residues. Between the trimmed V and J ends, which lost 5 bases and 1 base, there was a span of 8 bases. CDR1 and CDR2 (germline): MNHNS, SASEGT.